These T cell receptor beta chains were read from a single sample in a study of T cells in Graves' hyperthyroidism and ophthalmopathy. One entry per CDR3 protein, called by TCRdb with MiXCR from the multiplex PCR reads. This repertoire shows about 360,000 distinct CDR3 sequences, less than 15% found once; its top ten account for 9.2%. The sequencing input was blood. These TCRs come from a woman younger than 30 with Graves' hyperthyroidism. Both conserved end residues are part of each CDR3. A D gene is named only where the DNA matches it firmly. Expanded clones get a size class; other rows say once, few or many, or leave the size out.

j_call	d_call	v_call	clone_size	cdr3_aa	cdr3_nt
TRBJ2-1	TRBD1	TRBV12-3/TRBV12-4	many	CASTYKPGQGFYNEQFF	TGTGCCAGCACCTATAAGCCGGGACAGGGCTTCTACAATGAGCAGTTCTTC
TRBJ1-4	TRBD1	TRBV5-1	-	CASSIRTGSEKLFF	TGCGCCAGCAGCATCCGGACAGGGAGTGAAAAACTGTTTTTT
TRBJ1-2	TRBD1	TRBV29-1	-	CSVRTGPNYGYTF	TGCAGCGTCAGGACAGGGCCGAACTATGGCTACACCTTC
TRBJ2-2	-	TRBV3-1	many	CASSQRGGLNTGELFF	TGTGCCAGCAGCCAACGGGGCGGGTTGAACACCGGGGAGCTGTTTTTT
TRBJ2-7	TRBD1	TRBV5-1	-	CASSPEQGADEQYF	TGCGCCAGCAGCCCCGAGCAGGGGGCGGACGAGCAGTACTTC
TRBJ2-1	TRBD2	TRBV28	many	CASSTPSGSSYNEQFF	TGTGCCAGCAGTACCCCTAGCGGGAGCTCCTACAATGAGCAGTTCTTC
TRBJ2-7	-	TRBV6-1	many	CASSGSRLSEQYF	TGTGCCAGCAGTGGGAGTCGTTTGAGCGAGCAGTACTTC
TRBJ2-7	TRBD1	TRBV29-1	few	CSVETGTGIYGQYF	TGCAGCGTTGAAACCGGGACAGGAATCTACGGGCAGTACTTC
TRBJ2-3	TRBD1	TRBV6-1	many	CASSEVRGPGTDTQYF	TGTGCCAGCAGTGAAGTTAGGGGGCCGGGCACAGATACGCAGTATTTT
TRBJ1-5	TRBD1	TRBV7-2	many	CASSTIRGQAAGQPQHF	TGTGCCAGCAGCACGATCCGAGGACAGGCGGCGGGTCAGCCCCAGCATTTT
TRBJ2-3	-	TRBV9	many	CATSEGTYPDTQYF	TGTGCCACTAGTGAGGGGACATACCCAGATACGCAGTATTTT
TRBJ2-1	TRBD1	TRBV24-1	many	CATSVRGQGYNEQFF	TGTGCCACCAGTGTTAGAGGACAGGGGTACAATGAGCAGTTCTTC
TRBJ1-1	-	TRBV5-1	many	CASSLGRQAEAFF	TGCGCCAGCAGCTTGGGGCGCCAGGCTGAAGCTTTCTTT
TRBJ2-7	-	TRBV5-6	-	CASSSGLLGSYEQYF	TGTGCCAGCAGCTCGGGACTTTTAGGTTCCTACGAGCAGTACTTC
TRBJ1-5	TRBD1	TRBV6-1	few	CASSPRGGLSNQPQHF	TGTGCCAGCAGTCCCAGGGGGGGATTGAGCAATCAGCCCCAGCATTTT
TRBJ1-5	TRBD1	TRBV20-1	many	CSAPNGGRGQNQPQHF	TGCAGTGCACCAAACGGGGGAAGGGGGCAAAATCAGCCCCAGCATTTT
TRBJ2-7	TRBD2	TRBV7-9	many	CASSPRTSVHEQYF	TGTGCCAGCAGCCCCAGGACTAGCGTCCACGAGCAGTACTTC
TRBJ1-1	TRBD1	TRBV20-1	-	CSARAEGARTEAFF	TGCAGTGCTAGAGCGGAGGGGGCGAGGACTGAAGCTTTCTTT
TRBJ2-1	-	TRBV2	few	CASRMLETYNGQFF	TGTGCCAGCAGGATGTTAGAGACTTACAATGGGCAGTTCTTC
TRBJ1-1	TRBD1	TRBV27	many	CASRAGTAFLNTEAFF	TGTGCCAGCAGGGCCGGGACAGCTTTCTTGAACACTGAAGCTTTCTTT
TRBJ1-1	-	TRBV4-3	-	CASSQEVSRKAFF	TGCGCCAGCAGTCAAGAAGTGAGCAGGAAAGCTTTCTTT
TRBJ2-7	TRBD1	TRBV6-1	many	CASSSDWTGAYEQYF	TGTGCCAGCAGTTCTGACTGGACAGGGGCCTACGAGCAGTACTTC
TRBJ1-5	TRBD1	TRBV12-3/TRBV12-4	few	CASSLTGDLNQPQHF	TGTGCCAGCAGCCTTACAGGGGACCTCAATCAGCCCCAGCATTTT
TRBJ1-6	-	TRBV28	many	CASSPSGHNSPLHF	TGTGCCAGCAGTCCCTCAGGGCACAATTCACCCCTCCACTTT
TRBJ2-7	-	TRBV6-5	-	CASSYGGPEGEQYF	TGTGCCAGCAGTTACGGGGGGCCAGAGGGCGAGCAGTACTTC
TRBJ2-5	TRBD1	TRBV7-3	many	CASSQGQGQETQYF	TGTGCCAGCAGCCAGGGACAGGGACAAGAGACCCAGTACTTC
TRBJ1-1	-	TRBV6-1	many	CASSEGTASAQGNTEAFF	TGTGCCAGCAGTGAAGGGACCGCCTCCGCCCAGGGGAACACTGAAGCTTTCTTT
TRBJ2-7	TRBD2	TRBV27	-	CASSSGGLAGGTSYDQYF	TGTGCCAGCAGTTCGGGTGGACTAGCGGGGGGTACCTCCTACGATCAGTACTTC
TRBJ2-7	TRBD1	TRBV7-9	-	CASSPRQGFTYEQYF	TGTGCCAGCAGCCCCCGACAGGGCTTTACCTACGAGCAGTACTTC
TRBJ2-7	TRBD1	TRBV7-3	-	CASSPTGDSYEQYF	TGTGCCAGCAGCCCCACAGGGGATTCCTACGAGCAGTACTTC
TRBJ1-2	-	TRBV11-1	-	CASSLVGGRGYTF	TGTGCCAGCAGCTTAGTGGGGGGGCGAGGCTACACCTTC
TRBJ2-2	-	TRBV15	-	CATSSGGPRVSGNTGELFF	TGTGCCACCAGCAGTGGGGGACCTAGGGTCTCCGGGAACACCGGGGAGCTGTTTTTT
TRBJ2-7	-	TRBV3-1	many	CASSQEGPTYEQYF	TGTGCCAGCAGCCAAGAAGGTCCAACCTACGAGCAGTACTTC
TRBJ2-5	TRBD2	TRBV4-3	many	CASSPKVAGVGETQYF	TGCGCCAGCAGCCCTAAGGTAGCGGGAGTGGGAGAGACCCAGTACTTC
TRBJ2-1	TRBD2	TRBV4-3	few	CASSQEIGLTSGYNEQFF	TGCGCCAGCAGCCAAGAAATAGGCTTGACTAGCGGCTACAATGAGCAGTTCTTC
TRBJ1-2	-	TRBV3-1	many	CASSQDYRGNYGYTF	TGTGCCAGCAGCCAAGATTACAGAGGAAACTATGGCTACACCTTC
TRBJ1-2	-	TRBV6-1	-	CASSEKGTSYGYTF	TGTGCCAGCAGTGAAAAGGGCACTTCCTATGGCTACACCTTC
TRBJ2-7	-	TRBV20-1	-	CSASAGVSYEQYF	TGCAGTGCTAGCGCAGGGGTCTCCTACGAGCAGTACTTC
TRBJ1-5	-	TRBV6-2/TRBV6-3	many	CATAGEGTPSNQPQHF	TGTGCCACCGCAGGTGAGGGGACCCCTAGCAATCAGCCCCAGCATTTT
TRBJ2-7	TRBD2	TRBV6-2/TRBV6-3	many	CASKKVNERERILYEQYF	TGTGCCAGCAAGAAGGTAAATGAGCGGGAAAGGATCCTTTACGAGCAGTACTTC
TRBJ1-2	-	TRBV28	many	CASSSPQQGRYTF	TGTGCCAGCAGCTCCCCTCAACAGGGTCGCTACACCTTC
TRBJ2-2	TRBD2	TRBV2	many	CASSVAGGNTGELFF	TGTGCCAGCAGTGTGGCGGGAGGAAACACCGGGGAGCTGTTTTTT
TRBJ2-1	-	TRBV12-3/TRBV12-4	many	CASRLGPLYNEQFF	TGTGCCAGCAGGTTGGGACCCCTTTACAATGAGCAGTTCTTC
TRBJ1-1	-	TRBV7-9	many	CASSLRGTNTEAFF	TGTGCCAGCAGCTTAAGGGGAACTAACACTGAAGCTTTCTTT
TRBJ2-5	-	TRBV6-6	many	CASSYSGSSYQETQYF	TGTGCCAGCAGTTACTCTGGCAGCTCGTACCAAGAGACCCAGTACTTC
TRBJ1-3	TRBD1	TRBV6-6	-	CASRDRVLLSSGNTIYF	TGTGCCAGCAGGGACAGGGTCTTGTTGAGCTCTGGAAACACCATATATTTT
TRBJ2-1	TRBD2	TRBV19	once	CASSIGRGVWNEQFF	TGTGCCAGTAGTATAGGTCGGGGGGTTTGGAATGAGCAGTTCTTC
TRBJ2-5	-	TRBV11-3	many	CASSLDGTQETQYF	TGTGCCAGCAGCTTAGATGGGACCCAAGAGACCCAGTACTTC
TRBJ2-1	-	TRBV19	many	CASSIMVVGPTTEQFF	TGTGCCAGTAGTATTATGGTCGTCGGGCCAACGACTGAGCAGTTCTTC
TRBJ1-5	TRBD1	TRBV20-1	few	CSARNGTGNQPQHF	TGCAGTGCTAGGAACGGGACAGGCAATCAGCCCCAGCATTTT
TRBJ2-1	TRBD1	TRBV7-9	many	CASSFPGQGDNEQFF	TGTGCCAGCAGCTTCCCGGGACAGGGGGACAATGAGCAGTTCTTC
TRBJ2-7	TRBD1	TRBV6-2/TRBV6-3	many	CASSYSGFGVSRQGFEQYF	TGTGCCAGCAGTTACTCGGGGTTTGGAGTTTCGAGACAGGGATTCGAGCAGTACTTC
TRBJ2-1	-	TRBV19	-	CASSPTKYHNEQFF	TGTGCCAGTAGTCCCACGAAGTACCACAATGAGCAGTTCTTC
TRBJ2-2	-	TRBV10-3	-	CAISGGPNTGELFF	TGTGCCATCAGTGGCGGACCAAACACCGGGGAGCTGTTTTTT
TRBJ2-3	-	TRBV5-1	many	CASRWTSWYTDTQYF	TGCGCCAGCAGATGGACAAGTTGGTACACAGATACGCAGTATTTT
TRBJ2-7	-	TRBV20-1	many	CSASKGSYEQYF	TGCAGTGCTAGTAAAGGAAGCTACGAGCAGTACTTC
TRBJ1-4	-	TRBV2	few	CASNQVNEKLFF	TGTGCCAGCAACCAGGTGAATGAAAAACTGTTTTTT
TRBJ2-5	-	TRBV11-2	many	CASSHILPGGAQYF	TGTGCCAGCAGCCATATCTTACCCGGTGGGGCCCAGTACTTC